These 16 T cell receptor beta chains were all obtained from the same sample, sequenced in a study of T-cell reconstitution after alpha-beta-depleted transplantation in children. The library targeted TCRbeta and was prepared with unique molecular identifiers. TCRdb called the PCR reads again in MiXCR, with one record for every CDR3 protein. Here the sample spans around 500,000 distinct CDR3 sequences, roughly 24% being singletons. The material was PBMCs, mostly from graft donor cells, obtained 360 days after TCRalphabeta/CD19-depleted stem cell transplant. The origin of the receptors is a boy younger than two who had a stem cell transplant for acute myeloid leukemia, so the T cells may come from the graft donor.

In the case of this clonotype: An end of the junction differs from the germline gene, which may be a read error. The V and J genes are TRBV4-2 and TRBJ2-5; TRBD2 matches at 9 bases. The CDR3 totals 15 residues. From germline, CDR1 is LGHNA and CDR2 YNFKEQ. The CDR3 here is CASSHLAGASEAQYF. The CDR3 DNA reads TGTGCCAGCAGCCATTTAGCGGGGGCGTCAGAGGCCCAGTACTTC.

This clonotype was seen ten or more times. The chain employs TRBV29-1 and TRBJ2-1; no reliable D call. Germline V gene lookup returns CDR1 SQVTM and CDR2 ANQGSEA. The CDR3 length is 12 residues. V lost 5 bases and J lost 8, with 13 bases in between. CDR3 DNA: TGCAGCGTTATACAGCAGGCTTATGAGCAGTTCTTC. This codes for CSVIQQAYEQFF.

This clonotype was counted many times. The CDR3 spells CASSLIPGGEEAFF. The DNA of the CDR3 is TGTGCCAGCAGCTTAATCCCAGGGGGCGAAGAAGCTTTCTTT. The gene calls are TRBV7-3 and TRBJ1-1, with 8 bases identical to TRBD1. The CDR3 is 14 amino acids. Germline lookup yields CDR1 SGHTA and CDR2 FQGTGA. V lost 1 base, J lost 8 bases, and 6 bases stayed unmatched. Combining the CDR3 with reference TRBV7-3 and TRBJ1-1 gives the whole variable domain GAGVSQTPSNKVTEKGKYVELRCDPISGHTALYWYRQSLGQGPEFLIYFQGTGAADDSGLPNDRFFAVRPEGSVSTLKIQRTERGDSAVYLCASSLIPGGEEAFFGQGTRLTVV.

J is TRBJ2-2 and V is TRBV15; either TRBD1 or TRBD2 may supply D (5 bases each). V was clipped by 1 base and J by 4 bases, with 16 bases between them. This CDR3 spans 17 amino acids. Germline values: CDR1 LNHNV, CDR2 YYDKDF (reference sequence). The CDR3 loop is CATSRGRGRDLTGELFF. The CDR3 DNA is TGTGCCACCAGCAGAGGCCGGGGCAGGGATCTCACCGGGGAGCTGTTTTTT. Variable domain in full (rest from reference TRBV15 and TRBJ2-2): DAMVIQNPRYQVTQFGKPVTLSCSQTLNHNVMYWYQQKSSQAPKLLFHYYDKDFNNEADTPDNFQSRRPNTSFCFLDIRSPGLGDTAMYLCATSRGRGRDLTGELFFGEGSRLTVL.

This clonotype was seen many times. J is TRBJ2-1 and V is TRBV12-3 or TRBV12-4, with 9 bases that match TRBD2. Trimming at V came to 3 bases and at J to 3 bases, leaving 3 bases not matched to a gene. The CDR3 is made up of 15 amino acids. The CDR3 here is CASSFLAGNYNEQFF. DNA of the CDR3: TGTGCCAGCAGTTTTCTAGCGGGGAACTACAATGAGCAGTTCTTC.

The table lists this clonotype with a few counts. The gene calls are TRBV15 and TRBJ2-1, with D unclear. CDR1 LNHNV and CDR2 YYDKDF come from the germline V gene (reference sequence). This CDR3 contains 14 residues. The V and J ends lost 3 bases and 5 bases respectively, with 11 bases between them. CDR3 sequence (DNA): TGTGCCACCAGCAGTTCGGGTTTTGACAATGAGCAGTTCTTC. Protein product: CATSSSGFDNEQFF.

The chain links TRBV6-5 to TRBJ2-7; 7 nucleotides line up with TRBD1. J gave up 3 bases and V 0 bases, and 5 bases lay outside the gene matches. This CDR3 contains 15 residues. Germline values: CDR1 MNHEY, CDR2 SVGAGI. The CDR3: CASSYSKQGIYEQYF. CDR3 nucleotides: TGTGCCAGCAGTTACTCCAAACAGGGGATCTACGAGCAGTACTTC.

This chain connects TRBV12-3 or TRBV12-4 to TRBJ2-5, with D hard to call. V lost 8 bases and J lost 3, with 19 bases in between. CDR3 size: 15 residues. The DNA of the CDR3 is TGTGCCAGCGGGGTCCGGGCAGGTGGTAAAGAGACCCAGTACTTC. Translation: CASGVRAGGKETQYF.

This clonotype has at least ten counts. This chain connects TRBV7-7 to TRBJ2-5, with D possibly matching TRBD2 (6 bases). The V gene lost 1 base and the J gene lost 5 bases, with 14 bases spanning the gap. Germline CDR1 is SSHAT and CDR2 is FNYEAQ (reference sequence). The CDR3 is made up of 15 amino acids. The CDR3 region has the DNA TGTGCCAGCAGCTTAGGGGCGGGGTACTGGGAGACCCAGTACTTC. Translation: CASSLGAGYWETQYF.

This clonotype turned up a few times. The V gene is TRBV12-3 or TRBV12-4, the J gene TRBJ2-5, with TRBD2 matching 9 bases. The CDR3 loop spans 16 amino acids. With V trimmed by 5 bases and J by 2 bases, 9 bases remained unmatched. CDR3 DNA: TGTGCCAGCAGTCCCACTAGCGGGCATAGACAAGAGACCCAGTACTTC. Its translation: CASSPTSGHRQETQYF.

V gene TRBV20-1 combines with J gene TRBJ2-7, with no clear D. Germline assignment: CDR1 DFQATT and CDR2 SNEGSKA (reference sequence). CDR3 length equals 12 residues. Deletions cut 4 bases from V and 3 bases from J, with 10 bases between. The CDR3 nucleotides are TGCAGTGCTATTGGACCAAACTACGAGCAGTACGTC. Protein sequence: CSAIGPNYEQYV.

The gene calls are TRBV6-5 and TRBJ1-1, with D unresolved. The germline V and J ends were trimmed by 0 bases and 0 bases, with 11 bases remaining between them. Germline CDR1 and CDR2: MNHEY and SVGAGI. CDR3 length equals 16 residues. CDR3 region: CASSYSPDGLNTEAFF. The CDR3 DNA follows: TGTGCCAGCAGTTACTCCCCGGACGGCTTGAACACTGAAGCTTTCTTT.

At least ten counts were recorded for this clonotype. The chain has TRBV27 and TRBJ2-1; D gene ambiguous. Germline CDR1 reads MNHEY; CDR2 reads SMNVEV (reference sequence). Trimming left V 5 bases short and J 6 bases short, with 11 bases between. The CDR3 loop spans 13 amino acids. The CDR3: CASSPDNPNEQFF. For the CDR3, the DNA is TGTGCCAGCAGTCCAGACAATCCCAATGAGCAGTTCTTC.

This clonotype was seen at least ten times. The CDR3, as DNA: TGCAGCGTTGAAGGGCAGTGGCGAGAGACCCAGTACTTC. Its translation: CSVEGQWRETQYF. The chain employs TRBV29-1 and TRBJ2-5, with unresolved D. Germline values: CDR1 SQVTM, CDR2 ANQGSEA. The CDR3 spans 13 residues. The ends were cut back, 1 base at V and 4 bases at J, with 10 bases in the middle. Combining the CDR3 with reference TRBV29-1 and TRBJ2-5 gives the whole variable domain SAVISQKPSRDICQRGTSLTIQCQVDSQVTMMFWYRQQPGQSLTLIATANQGSEATYESGFVIDKFPISRPNLTFSTLTVSNMSPEDSSIYLCSVEGQWRETQYFGPGTRLLVL.

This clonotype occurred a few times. The DNA of the CDR3 is TGTGCCATCAGTGAGTCTAAGACTCTCAGCTCCTACAATGAGCAGTTCTTC. Translation gives CAISESKTLSSYNEQFF. The chain is built from TRBV10-3 and TRBJ2-1; D is ambiguous. The CDR3 is 17 amino acids. Germline V CDR1 and CDR2: ENHRY, SYGVKD. Trimming took 0 bases from V and 0 from J, leaving 12 bases between them.

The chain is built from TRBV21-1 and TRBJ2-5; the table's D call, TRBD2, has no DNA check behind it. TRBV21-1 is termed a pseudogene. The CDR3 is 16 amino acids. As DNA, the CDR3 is TGTGCCAGCAGCGCATTCCGGGACTCCTTCGGAAGGACCCAGTACTTC. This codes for CASSAFRDSFGRTQYF.